A selection of T cell receptor beta chains follows, all from one sample in a study of patients and donors after allogeneic stem cell transplantation. TCRdb fed the RT-PCR reads into MiXCR, producing one record per CDR3 protein. Here the sample spans about a million distinct CDR3 sequences, about 20% being singletons. The sequencing input was blood, either unsorted or a sorted T cell fraction (not recorded which). The receptors were sampled from a human donor who was either an allogeneic HSCT recipient or a stem cell or donor lymphocyte infusion donor (not recorded which). It is not recorded whose cells these are; they may come from a transplant donor. The CDR3 runs from the conserved cysteine through the conserved F or W. A D gene is named only where the DNA matches it firmly. Only some rows state a clone size, as once, few, many or a class for expanded clones.

j_gene: TRBJ2-5
d_gene: .
v_gene: TRBV24-1
abundance: .
CDR3aa: CATSDYNQETQYF
CDR3nt: TGTGCCACCAGTGATTACAACCAAGAGACCCAGTACTTC

j_gene: TRBJ1-2
d_gene: .
v_gene: TRBV5-1
abundance: few
CDR3aa: CASTETSVGYGYTF
CDR3nt: TGCGCCAGCACCGAGACGAGTGTGGGCTATGGCTACACCTTC

j_gene: TRBJ1-3
d_gene: .
v_gene: TRBV29-1
abundance: .
CDR3aa: CSVEDRHHGNTIYF
CDR3nt: TGCAGCGTTGAAGACCGGCACCATGGAAACACCATATATTTT

j_gene: TRBJ1-1
d_gene: .
v_gene: TRBV5-5
abundance: few
CDR3aa: CASSPNPTGYTEAFF
CDR3nt: TGTGCCAGCAGCCCGAATCCAACAGGTTACACTGAAGCTTTCTTT

j_gene: TRBJ2-2
d_gene: .
v_gene: TRBV6-2/TRBV6-3
abundance: few
CDR3aa: CASSQVPAGELFF
CDR3nt: TGTGCCAGCAGCCAGGTCCCAGCCGGGGAGCTGTTTTTT

j_gene: TRBJ2-7
d_gene: TRBD2
v_gene: TRBV30
abundance: few
CDR3aa: CAWSLGGRGHEQYF
CDR3nt: TGTGCCTGGAGCCTAGGCGGGAGGGGGCACGAGCAGTACTTC

j_gene: TRBJ2-6
d_gene: .
v_gene: TRBV29-1
abundance: .
CDR3aa: CSVESSTGTRPSGANVLTF
CDR3nt: TGCAGCGTTGAATCGTCGACAGGAACCCGACCCTCTGGGGCCAACGTCCTGACTTTC

j_gene: TRBJ2-3
d_gene: .
v_gene: TRBV20-1
abundance: .
CDR3aa: CSARDPSGVGTQYF
CDR3nt: TGCAGTGCTAGAGATCCAAGCGGAGTCGGTACGCAGTATTTT

j_gene: TRBJ2-1
d_gene: TRBD1
v_gene: TRBV5-6
abundance: few
CDR3aa: CASSPRGPGYNEQFF
CDR3nt: TGTGCCAGCAGCCCCAGGGGGCCGGGATACAATGAGCAGTTCTTC

j_gene: TRBJ1-2
d_gene: .
v_gene: TRBV24-1
abundance: few
CDR3aa: CATSSASRAGWFAF
CDR3nt: TGTGCCACCAGTTCGGCATCGAGGGCAGGGTGGTTTGCCTTC

j_gene: TRBJ1-2
d_gene: .
v_gene: TRBV18
abundance: .
CDR3aa: CASSPEGTLSGYTF
CDR3nt: TGTGCCAGCTCACCGGAGGGAACACTCTCTGGCTACACCTTC

j_gene: TRBJ2-4
d_gene: .
v_gene: TRBV6-2/TRBV6-3
abundance: .
CDR3aa: CASSYSPKRALWDIQYF
CDR3nt: TGTGCCAGCAGTTATTCACCGAAGAGGGCTTTGTGGGACATTCAGTACTTC

j_gene: TRBJ2-6
d_gene: .
v_gene: TRBV4-1
abundance: .
CDR3aa: CASSQDYARASSGANVLTF
CDR3nt: TGCGCCAGCAGCCAAGATTACGCCAGGGCGAGCTCTGGGGCCAACGTCCTGACTTTC

j_gene: TRBJ1-5
d_gene: .
v_gene: TRBV29-1
abundance: few
CDR3aa: CSTAGDSNQPQHF
CDR3nt: TGCAGCACGGCAGGAGATAGCAATCAGCCCCAGCATTTT

j_gene: TRBJ2-6
d_gene: TRBD1
v_gene: TRBV12-5
abundance: .
CDR3aa: CASGPGQGTVGANVLTF
CDR3nt: TGTGCTAGTGGCCCGGGACAGGGAACGGTCGGGGCCAACGTCCTGACTTTC

j_gene: TRBJ2-2
d_gene: TRBD1
v_gene: TRBV12-3/TRBV12-4
abundance: many
CDR3aa: CASSMVGTGFTGELFF
CDR3nt: TGTGCCAGCAGTATGGTCGGGACAGGGTTCACCGGGGAGCTGTTTTTT

j_gene: TRBJ2-5
d_gene: .
v_gene: TRBV6-2/TRBV6-3
abundance: few
CDR3aa: CASSYSGRNGETQYF
CDR3nt: TGTGCCAGCAGTTACTCGGGGCGGAACGGAGAGACCCAGTACTTC

j_gene: TRBJ2-1
d_gene: .
v_gene: TRBV4-1
abundance: .
CDR3aa: CASSREFDSSYNEQFF
CDR3nt: TGCGCCAGCAGCCGCGAGTTTGACAGTTCCTACAATGAGCAGTTCTTC

j_gene: TRBJ2-3
d_gene: TRBD1
v_gene: TRBV10-3
abundance: few
CDR3aa: CAISEEGASTDTQYF
CDR3nt: TGTGCCATCAGTGAAGAGGGGGCTAGCACAGATACGCAGTATTTT

j_gene: TRBJ2-1
d_gene: .
v_gene: TRBV6-5
abundance: .
CDR3aa: CASSSLGADRHYSYNEQFF
CDR3nt: TGTGCCAGCAGTTCGCTAGGGGCGGACCGTCACTATTCCTACAATGAGCAGTTCTTC

j_gene: TRBJ1-5
d_gene: .
v_gene: TRBV12-3/TRBV12-4
abundance: few
CDR3aa: CASSLGHRSNQPQHF
CDR3nt: TGTGCCAGCAGTTTAGGACATCGTAGCAATCAGCCCCAGCATTTT

j_gene: TRBJ1-2
d_gene: TRBD1
v_gene: TRBV27
abundance: once
CDR3aa: CASRPGQGVGGYTF
CDR3nt: TGTGCCAGCAGGCCGGGACAGGGGGTAGGAGGCTACACCTTC

j_gene: TRBJ2-3
d_gene: .
v_gene: TRBV7-6
abundance: few
CDR3aa: CASSNARADTQYF
CDR3nt: TGTGCCAGCAGCAACGCGCGCGCAGATACGCAGTATTTT

j_gene: TRBJ1-2
d_gene: .
v_gene: TRBV12-3/TRBV12-4
abundance: many
CDR3aa: CASKRGGNYGYTF
CDR3nt: TGTGCCAGCAAGCGGGGGGGGAACTATGGCTACACCTTC

j_gene: TRBJ1-1
d_gene: .
v_gene: TRBV24-1
abundance: .
CDR3aa: CATSDPLYPTEAFF
CDR3nt: TGTGCCACCAGTGACCCACTTTACCCCACTGAAGCTTTCTTT

j_gene: TRBJ2-7
d_gene: .
v_gene: TRBV3-1
abundance: .
CDR3aa: CASSRGPGYEQYF
CDR3nt: TGTGCCAGTAGCCGGGGACCTGGCTACGAGCAGTACTTC

j_gene: TRBJ1-1
d_gene: .
v_gene: TRBV12-3/TRBV12-4
abundance: many
CDR3aa: CASSFGSSNTEAFF
CDR3nt: TGTGCCAGCAGTTTTGGCTCGTCGAACACTGAAGCTTTCTTT

j_gene: TRBJ2-7
d_gene: .
v_gene: TRBV29-1
abundance: .
CDR3aa: CSVRSRQGPSGEQYF
CDR3nt: TGCAGCGTTCGAAGCCGGCAGGGGCCCTCGGGCGAGCAGTACTTC

j_gene: TRBJ1-1
d_gene: .
v_gene: TRBV30
abundance: .
CDR3aa: CAWTRDTEAFF
CDR3nt: TGTGCCTGGACCAGGGACACTGAAGCTTTCTTT

j_gene: TRBJ2-7
d_gene: .
v_gene: TRBV20-1
abundance: few
CDR3aa: CSAMSYEQYF
CDR3nt: TGCAGTGCTATGTCATACGAGCAGTACTTC

j_gene: TRBJ2-4
d_gene: .
v_gene: TRBV20-1
abundance: .
CDR3aa: CSASERLLAKNIQYF
CDR3nt: TGCAGTGCTAGCGAACGGTTACTAGCCAAAAACATTCAGTACTTC

j_gene: TRBJ1-2
d_gene: TRBD1
v_gene: TRBV25-1
abundance: .
CDR3aa: CASSAIQGGRGYTF
CDR3nt: TGTGCCAGCAGTGCCATACAGGGGGGGAGAGGCTACACCTTC

j_gene: TRBJ2-5
d_gene: TRBD1
v_gene: TRBV19
abundance: .
CDR3aa: CASSTRDRGETQYF
CDR3nt: TGTGCCAGTAGTACCCGGGACAGGGGGGAGACCCAGTACTTC

j_gene: TRBJ2-1
d_gene: TRBD1
v_gene: TRBV4-1
abundance: .
CDR3aa: CASSTPRQGPYNEQFF
CDR3nt: TGCGCCAGCAGCACCCCACGACAGGGCCCCTACAATGAGCAGTTCTTC

j_gene: TRBJ2-3
d_gene: TRBD2
v_gene: TRBV9
abundance: few
CDR3aa: CASSVSTSGGTDTQYF
CDR3nt: TGTGCCAGCAGCGTATCGACTAGCGGGGGCACAGATACGCAGTATTTT

j_gene: TRBJ2-1
d_gene: TRBD2
v_gene: TRBV11-2
abundance: few
CDR3aa: CASSPLTSDHYNEQFF
CDR3nt: TGTGCCAGCAGCCCACTGACTAGCGATCACTACAATGAGCAGTTCTTC

j_gene: TRBJ1-1
d_gene: .
v_gene: TRBV4-1
abundance: few
CDR3aa: CASSHGDGGRTEAFF
CDR3nt: TGCGCCAGCAGCCACGGAGACGGCGGCAGGACTGAAGCTTTCTTT

j_gene: TRBJ1-4
d_gene: .
v_gene: TRBV5-1
abundance: few
CDR3aa: CASNASRGLNEKLFF
CDR3nt: TGCGCCAGCAACGCGTCCCGTGGCCTGAATGAAAAACTGTTTTTT

j_gene: TRBJ2-5
d_gene: .
v_gene: TRBV29-1
abundance: many
CDR3aa: CSVRDFQETQYF
CDR3nt: TGCAGCGTTCGGGACTTCCAAGAGACCCAGTACTTC

j_gene: TRBJ2-7
d_gene: TRBD2
v_gene: TRBV5-6
abundance: .
CDR3aa: CASSLEGGSEQYF
CDR3nt: TGTGCCAGCAGCTTGGAAGGCGGGAGCGAGCAGTACTTC

j_gene: TRBJ2-2
d_gene: TRBD2
v_gene: TRBV12-5
abundance: .
CDR3aa: CASGLDALAGGTTGELFF
CDR3nt: TGTGCTAGTGGTTTGGACGCTCTGGCGGGGGGGACCACCGGGGAGCTGTTTTTT

j_gene: TRBJ2-3
d_gene: .
v_gene: TRBV12-3/TRBV12-4
abundance: many
CDR3aa: CASSLDSSSTDTQYF
CDR3nt: TGTGCCAGCAGCCTTGACAGCTCTAGCACAGATACGCAGTATTTT

j_gene: TRBJ2-2
d_gene: TRBD2
v_gene: TRBV6-2/TRBV6-3
abundance: few
CDR3aa: CASTSLAGVNTGELFF
CDR3nt: TGTGCCAGCACCAGCCTAGCGGGGGTGAACACCGGGGAGCTGTTTTTT

j_gene: TRBJ1-1
d_gene: TRBD1
v_gene: TRBV9
abundance: .
CDR3aa: CASSQRDRGDTEAFF
CDR3nt: TGTGCCAGCAGCCAAAGGGACAGGGGGGACACTGAAGCTTTCTTT

j_gene: TRBJ1-2
d_gene: .
v_gene: TRBV7-6
abundance: .
CDR3aa: CASSFPGEGNYGYTF
CDR3nt: TGTGCCAGCAGCTTCCCTGGGGAGGGGAACTATGGCTACACCTTC

j_gene: TRBJ1-3
d_gene: .
v_gene: TRBV18
abundance: .
CDR3aa: CASSLSSHRAGNTIYF
CDR3nt: TGTGCCAGCTCACTCTCTTCTCACAGGGCCGGAAACACCATATATTTT

j_gene: TRBJ1-6
d_gene: TRBD1
v_gene: TRBV6-5
abundance: .
CDR3aa: CASSSGTGGSPYNSPLHF
CDR3nt: TGTGCCAGCAGTTCCGGGACAGGAGGATCTCCCTATAATTCACCCCTCCACTTT

j_gene: TRBJ2-3
d_gene: TRBD2
v_gene: TRBV9
abundance: .
CDR3aa: CASSVGSLAGSSTDTQYF
CDR3nt: TGTGCCAGCAGCGTAGGCTCTCTAGCGGGATCTAGCACAGATACGCAGTATTTT